These 3 T cell receptor beta chains originate from one sample sequenced in a study of blood T cell repertoires in COVID-19. This table comes from immunoSEQ multiplex PCR, and its TCRdb copy is limited to in-frame clones, with some not included. Among 98,000 or so clones listed, about four fifths were seen once. Material for sequencing was peripheral blood. The receptors here all came from an elderly woman with active or convalescent COVID-19.

The CDR3 nucleotides are TGTGCCAGCCGACAGGGGGCGTCTGGCAATCAGCCCCAGCATTTT. Protein sequence: CASRQGASGNQPQHF. The chain couples TRBV19 to TRBJ1-5; 10 bases map to TRBD1. V lost 9 bases to trimming and J lost 2 bases; unmatched junction nucleotides: 7. The length of the CDR3 is 15 residues. Germline CDR1 and CDR2: LNHDA and SQIVND (reference sequence).

V is TRBV15 and J is TRBJ1-5, with D unclear. This CDR3 region has 14 residues. V was cut by 0 bases and J by 7 bases, with 10 bases left in between. Germline V gene sequence: CDR1 LNHNV, CDR2 YYDKDF (reference sequence). The CDR3 bases are TGTGCCACCAGCAGAGATCCAACAGAACAGCCCCAGCATTTT. Amino acid sequence: CATSRDPTEQPQHF.

The chain has TRBV5-4 and TRBJ2-3; 12 nucleotides line up with TRBD2. With 3 bases clipped from V and 6 bases from J, the junction kept 11 bases outside the gene matches. Per germline, CDR1 SGHNT and CDR2 YYREEE (reference sequence). This CDR3 contains 17 residues. This CDR3 reads CASSSKTSGRTLDTQYF. The DNA of the CDR3 is TGTGCCAGCAGCTCTAAGACTAGCGGGAGAACTCTGGATACGCAGTATTTT.